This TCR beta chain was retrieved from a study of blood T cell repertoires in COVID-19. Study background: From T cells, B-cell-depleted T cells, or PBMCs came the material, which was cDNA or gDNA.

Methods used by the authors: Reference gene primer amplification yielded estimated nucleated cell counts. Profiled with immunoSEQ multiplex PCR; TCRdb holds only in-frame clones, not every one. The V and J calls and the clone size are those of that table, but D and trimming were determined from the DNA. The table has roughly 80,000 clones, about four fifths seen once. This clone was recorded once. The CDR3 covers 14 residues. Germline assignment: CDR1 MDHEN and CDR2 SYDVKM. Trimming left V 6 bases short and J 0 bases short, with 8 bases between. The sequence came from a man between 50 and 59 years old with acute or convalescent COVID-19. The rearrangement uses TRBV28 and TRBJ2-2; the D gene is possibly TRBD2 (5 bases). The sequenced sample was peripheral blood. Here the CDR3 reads CASRGGPNTGELFF. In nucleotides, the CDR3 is TGTGCCAGCAGAGGCGGGCCGAACACCGGGGAGCTGTTTTTT.